Below, one TCR beta chain is given with its context. V dropped 7 bases and J dropped 6; count of bases not matched to a gene: 15. The CDR3 contains 17 residues. Looked up from germline, CDR1 is LNHDA and CDR2 is SQIVND (reference sequence). Generated by immunoSEQ multiplex PCR, the TCRdb table keeps only in-frame clones and is missing some. The profile shows some 24,000 clones, less than 85% of them singletons. This entry comes from a study of tissue T cells after allogeneic stem cell transplantation. Here the sequenced sample was tissue from the ileum, taken at autopsy. The source of this sequence is an older female donor with lung cancer. This chain connects TRBV19 to TRBJ2-2; 9 nucleotides match TRBD2. The CDR3 DNA sequence: TGTGCCAGTACCTCAACCCCTCTAGCGGGAAGGCCCGGGGAGCTGTTTTTT. This sequence encodes CASTSTPLAGRPGELFF.